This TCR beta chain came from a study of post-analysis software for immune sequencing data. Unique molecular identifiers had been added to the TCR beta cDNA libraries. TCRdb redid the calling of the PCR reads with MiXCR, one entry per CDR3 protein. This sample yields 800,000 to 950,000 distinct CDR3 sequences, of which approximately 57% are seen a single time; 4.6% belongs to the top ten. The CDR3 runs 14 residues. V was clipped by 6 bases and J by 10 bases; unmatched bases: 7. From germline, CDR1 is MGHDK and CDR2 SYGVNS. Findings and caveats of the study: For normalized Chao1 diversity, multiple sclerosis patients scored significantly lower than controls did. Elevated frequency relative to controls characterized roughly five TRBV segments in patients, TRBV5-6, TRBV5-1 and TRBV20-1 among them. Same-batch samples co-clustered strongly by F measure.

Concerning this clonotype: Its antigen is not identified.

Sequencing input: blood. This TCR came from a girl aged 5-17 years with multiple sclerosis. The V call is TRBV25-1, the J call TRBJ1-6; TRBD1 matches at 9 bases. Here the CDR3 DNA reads TGTGCCAGCAGGGGACAGGGTGTCGGGTCACCCCTCCACTTT. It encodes CASRGQGVGSPLHF.